This entry features one T cell receptor beta chain sequence. The sample belongs to a study of OX40 agonist ivuxolimab in advanced cancers. Overall study: With a range of roughly 20 to 79, age averaged approximately 60 years, and around 80% were male. Patients with prior anti-PD-1, anti-PD-L1 or anti-CTLA-4 therapy were eligible; approximately 37% had some.

Researchers took blood at baseline, on cycle 4 day 1, and on cycle 7 day 1. Germline trimming cut 2 bases from V and 8 bases from J; bases unmatched to any gene: 12. This CDR3 comprises 17 residues. CDR1 is MNHEY and CDR2 is SMNVEV in the germline V gene (reference sequence). The table came from immunoSEQ multiplex PCR; TCRdb's copy has only in-frame clones and leaves some out. The sample lists tens of thousands of clones, 77% seen once, with approximately 6.8% in the top ten. The chain employs TRBV27 and TRBJ1-4; 9 nucleotides align to TRBD1. The source material was CD4+ or CD8+ T cells sorted from blood, sampled in a trial of the OX40 agonist ivuxolimab. The receptor was isolated from an adult with an advanced solid tumor such as melanoma, head and neck, liver or kidney cancer. CDR3 amino acids: CASSLRLTGTGPEKLFF. Here the CDR3 DNA reads TGTGCCAGCAGTTTAAGATTAACCGGGACAGGGCCCGAAAAACTGTTTTTT.